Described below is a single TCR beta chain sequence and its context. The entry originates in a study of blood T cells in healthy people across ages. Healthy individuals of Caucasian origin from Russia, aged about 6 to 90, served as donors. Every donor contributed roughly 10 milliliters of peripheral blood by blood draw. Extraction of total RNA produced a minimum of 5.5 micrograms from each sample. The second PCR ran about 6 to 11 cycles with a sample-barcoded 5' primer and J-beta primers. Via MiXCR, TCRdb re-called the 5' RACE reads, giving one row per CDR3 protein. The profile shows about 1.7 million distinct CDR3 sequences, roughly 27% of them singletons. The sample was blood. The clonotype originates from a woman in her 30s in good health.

The DNA for the CDR3 is TGTGCCAGCAGCCGAGGGACAGGGGAGGCCACTGAAGCTTTCTTT. Translating it yields CASSRGTGEATEAFF. The V call is TRBV3-1, the J call TRBJ1-1; TRBD1 agrees at 10 bases. The germline V gene has CDR1 LGHDT and CDR2 YNNKEL (reference sequence). V trimming: 4 bases; J trimming: 4 bases; junction bases outside the gene matches: 6. This CDR3 has 15 amino acids.